The 15 T cell receptor beta chains in this list originate from one sample, sequenced in a study of blood T cell repertoires in COVID-19. Here immunoSEQ multiplex PCR was the method, and the copy in TCRdb shows in-frame clones only, minus some. The table lists 100,000 to 150,000 clones, 85% to 90% of them singletons. Sequenced sample: peripheral blood. The receptors come from a man aged 50 to 60 with active COVID-19.

The V call is TRBV5-1, the J call TRBJ1-2; TRBD1 might be the D (5 bases). The V gene's germline CDR1 is SGHRS and CDR2 YFSETQ. The CDR3 has 14 residues. The V end was cut by 4 bases, the J end by 8 bases, with 18 bases between. CDR3 sequence reads: CASSLQTTGGGYTF. As DNA, the CDR3 is TGCGCCAGCAGCCTGCAGACGACCGGGGGAGGCTACACCTTC.

In DNA form, the CDR3 reads TGTGCCAGCAGCCAAGACGTCGGCAGGCCTAACTATGGCTACACCTTC. Its protein product is CASSQDVGRPNYGYTF. The genes are TRBV3-1 (or the pseudogene TRBV3-2) and TRBJ1-2; the D is unclear. This CDR3 contains 16 residues. Trimming took off 0 bases at V and 0 bases at J, with 11 bases between the two ends. The germline V gene encodes CDR1 LGHDT and CDR2 YNNKEL (reference sequence).

The rearrangement joins TRBV27 to TRBJ2-5; 12 nucleotides line up with TRBD2. CDR1 and CDR2 (germline): MNHEY, SMNVEV (reference sequence). J was trimmed by 4 bases and V by 5 bases; bases with no gene match: 8. The CDR3 loop spans 16 amino acids. CDR3 sequence reads: CASSTLAGGARETQYF. CDR3 nucleotides: TGTGCCAGCAGTACCCTAGCGGGGGGGGCCAGAGAGACCCAGTACTTC.

The V gene is TRBV29-1, the J gene TRBJ2-7; 8 bases are shared with TRBD1. This CDR3 region has 14 residues. V gave up 8 bases and J gave up 1 base; unmatched junction bases: 10. Germline loops: CDR1 SQVTM, CDR2 ANQGSEA. For the CDR3, the DNA is TGCAGCACCTCGCGGGACAGGAATTCCTACGAGCAGTACTTC. Its protein product is CSTSRDRNSYEQYF.

V and J are TRBV12-3 or TRBV12-4 and TRBJ1-5, with D uncertain. The CDR3 loop spans 12 amino acids. V lost 5 bases and J 2 bases, leaving 4 bases between the germline ends. CDR3 sequence (DNA): TGTGCCAGCAGTCCTCGCAATCAGCCCCAGCATTTT. It is translated as CASSPRNQPQHF.

The chain recombines TRBV10-3 with TRBJ1-3, with unresolved D. Between the trimmed V and J ends, which lost 2 bases and 3 bases, there was a span of 8 bases. The CDR3 consists of 14 residues. CDR1 and CDR2 (germline): ENHRY, SYGVKD. The CDR3 DNA is TGTGCCATCAGTGAGGGGCCGGATGGAAACACCATATATTTT. Translating gives CAISEGPDGNTIYF.

The count of this clone is one. The rearrangement links TRBV29-1 to TRBJ2-7; D is possibly TRBD1 (5 bases). The CDR3 consists of 16 residues. The V gene's germline CDR1 is SQVTM and CDR2 ANQGSEA. V lost 6 bases and J 0 bases, leaving 21 bases between the germline ends. CDR3 in DNA: TGCAGCGTACTGACCATAGGGGAATGGAACTCCTACGAGCAGTACTTC. Protein: CSVLTIGEWNSYEQYF.

V is TRBV27 and J is TRBJ2-3; 9 bases are a match to TRBD2. Per germline, CDR1 MNHEY and CDR2 SMNVEV (reference sequence). With 2 bases clipped from V and 4 bases from J, the junction kept 7 bases outside the gene matches. The CDR3 length is 16 residues. The CDR3 DNA reads TGTGCCAGCAGTTTACGAAAGCGGGGGGTCCCAGATACGCAGTATTTT. Translation gives CASSLRKRGVPDTQYF.

The chain couples TRBV11-2 to TRBJ1-6; 8 bases agree with TRBD1. The V gene end was trimmed by 6 bases and the J gene end by 8 bases; junction bases not matched to a gene: 12. This CDR3 region has 16 residues. Germline assignment: CDR1 SGHAT and CDR2 FQNNGV. In nucleotides, the CDR3 is TGTGCCAGCAGACCCGTTAGGCAGGGGGCCGATTCACCCCTCCACTTT. It translates to CASRPVRQGADSPLHF.

This clone has only a few counts. V usage is TRBV6-5 and J usage is TRBJ1-5; no clear D. Germline values: CDR1 MNHEY, CDR2 SVGAGI. The CDR3 spans 13 residues. With 8 bases removed from V and 4 bases from J, the gap between germline ends came to 12 bases. This CDR3 is CASQGAGNQPQHF. DNA for the CDR3: TGTGCCAGCCAAGGCGCCGGGAATCAGCCCCAGCATTTT.

This clone occurred once. The chain employs TRBV2 and TRBJ2-7, with TRBD2 matching over 9 bases. CDR1 is SNHLY and CDR2 is FYNNEI in the germline V gene. The CDR3 runs to 14 residues. With V trimmed by 5 bases and J by 6 bases, 8 bases remained unmatched. CDR3 DNA sequence: TGTGCCAGCAGTAGGGGTTTTAGCGGGGGCGAGCAGTACTTC. It yields the protein CASSRGFSGGEQYF.

The chain carries TRBV18 and TRBJ2-7; TRBD2 matches 7 bases. The CDR3 consists of 16 residues. Germline V CDR1 and CDR2: KGHSH, LQKENI. Losses at the gene ends were 4 bases for V and 1 base for J; bases not matched to a gene: 10. CDR3 bases: TGTGCCAGCTCACTCTCCCGCGGGGGAAGGTCCTACGAGCAGTACTTC. Protein product: CASSLSRGGRSYEQYF.

The V and J genes are TRBV18 and TRBJ2-1; 9 nucleotides align to TRBD2. The CDR3 is made up of 14 amino acids. V gave up 3 bases and J gave up 7 bases; unmatched junction bases: 4. Germline assignment: CDR1 KGHSH and CDR2 LQKENI. The CDR3 loop is CASSPGLAGNEQFF. The CDR3 nucleotides are TGTGCCAGCTCACCGGGGCTAGCGGGGAATGAGCAGTTCTTC.

The chain has TRBV6-2 or TRBV6-3 and TRBJ2-7; the match to TRBD1 covers 8 bases. The V segment lost 7 bases and the J segment 0 bases; nucleotides outside the gene matches: 8. The CDR3 contains 15 residues. CDR1 and CDR2 from the germline V gene are MNHEY and SVGEGT. The CDR3 DNA is TGTGCCAGCACCCCAGGGGGCGGGAACTCCTACGAGCAGTACTTC. Translated, it gives CASTPGGGNSYEQYF.

This clone has only a few counts. This chain connects TRBV5-4 to TRBJ2-1; TRBD1 matches at 10 bases. After removal of 2 bases from V and 6 bases from J, the junction contained 8 bases not matched to a gene. The CDR3 covers 16 residues. Germline loops: CDR1 SGHNT, CDR2 YYREEE (reference sequence). The CDR3: CASSFLEGQGINEQFF. DNA of the CDR3: TGTGCCAGCAGCTTCCTCGAGGGACAGGGGATCAATGAGCAGTTCTTC.